The source of this TCR beta chain is a study of blood T cell repertoires in COVID-19. Overall study context: Acute and convalescent COVID-19 samples came from the United States, Italy and Spain. PBMCs, B-cell-depleted T cells, or T cells were the source of the cDNA or gDNA that made up the material.

Enrolled during active infection, Seattle patients were then followed longitudinally. As processed by the authors: Estimates of nucleated cell counts were drawn from the amplification of reference gene primers. The table came from immunoSEQ multiplex PCR; TCRdb's copy has only in-frame clones and leaves some out. The DNA gave D and trimming, while V, J and clone size come from that table. Among nearly 250,000 clones listed, roughly 86% were seen once. CDR1 LGHDT and CDR2 YNNKEL come from the germline V gene (reference sequence). The CDR3 runs to 16 residues. The V segment lost 2 bases and the J segment 2 bases; nucleotides outside the gene matches: 5.

The material sequenced was peripheral blood. The V and J genes are TRBV3-1 (or the pseudogene TRBV3-2) and TRBJ2-2; 7 nucleotides agree with TRBD1. The TCR was taken from a woman of 80 years or more with COVID-19, enrolled during active disease. In DNA, the CDR3 is TGTGCCAGCAGCCAATATCGGACAGGTAACACCGGGGAGCTGTTTTTT. This codes for CASSQYRTGNTGELFF.